This TCR beta chain is drawn from a study of T-cell memory formation after mild COVID-19. This clonotype has a count of ten or more. Its cognate antigen is unknown. The CDR3 consists of 13 residues. With 1 base removed from V and 5 bases from J, the gap between germline ends came to 8 bases. General study results and limits: Clones that contracted clustered mainly in CM and EM if CD4+ and in EMRA if CD8+. Contracting clones, day 15 to 85, had balanced CD4/CD8, and later expanders favored CD4+. Prior to infection, memory already included some responding clones, suggesting cross-reactive memory joined.

5'RACE with constant-segment primers built TCRalpha and TCRbeta cDNA libraries with UMIs. TCRdb processed the 5' RACE reads anew with MiXCR; each CDR3 protein has one entry. This sample carries about 150,000 distinct CDR3 sequences, 14% of them seen once, and the ten largest clones take around 14%. The receptor was derived from an adult woman who had mild COVID-19 (a few samples of this study predate the infection). Cell type and time point are not known. Sequenced sample: PBMCs or a T cell subset sorted from them (not recorded which). V gene TRBV12-3 or TRBV12-4 combines with J gene TRBJ2-5; no definite D call. CDR3 DNA sequence: TGTGCCAGCAGTTTAGTTTTAGGGGAGACCCAGTACTTC. This encodes CASSLVLGETQYF.